These 30 T cell receptor beta chains were sequenced from one sample in a study of blood T cell repertoires in COVID-19. The data were produced by immunoSEQ multiplex PCR, yet TCRdb's version contains in-frame clones alone and is incomplete. Among roughly 360,000 clones, more than 75% were seen once, and the ten largest hold more than 0.9%. What was sequenced was PBMCs or T cells enriched from blood (not recorded which). These receptors all stem from a woman between 25 and 40 years old with acute COVID-19.

The rearrangement links TRBV5-1 to TRBJ2-3; D uncertain. This CDR3 has 16 residues. CDR1 and CDR2 from the germline V gene are SGHRS and YFSETQ. Trimming removed 4 bases at V and 1 base at J, with 16 bases between. The CDR3 is CASSAPVLPGTDTQYF. The CDR3 region has the DNA TGCGCCAGCAGCGCCCCGGTTCTACCGGGCACAGATACGCAGTATTTT.

In its sample, this clone was seen once. V gene TRBV5-1 combines with J gene TRBJ1-1; D is unresolved. This CDR3 spans 14 amino acids. Germline CDR1 is SGHRS and CDR2 is YFSETQ. V dropped 2 bases and J dropped 1 base, with 9 bases sitting between them. In nucleotides, the CDR3 is TGCGCCAGCAGCTTTACACGGGGGAACACTGAAGCTTTCTTT. Its translation is CASSFTRGNTEAFF.

J is TRBJ2-1 and V is TRBV6-5; maybe TRBD2 (5 bases). V was pared by 7 bases and J by 5 bases, with 12 bases between. Looked up from germline, CDR1 is MNHEY and CDR2 is SVGAGI. CDR3 length equals 13 residues. CDR3 bases: TGTGCCAGCACCGGAGGACCCCACAATGAGCAGTTCTTC. Translating gives CASTGGPHNEQFF.

This chain joins TRBV21-1 and TRBJ2-2; TRBD1 is the table's D call and was not checked against the DNA. TRBV21-1 is a pseudogene locus. The CDR3 covers 18 residues. CDR3 sequence reads: CASSACPDSFLNTGELFF. DNA of the CDR3: TGTGCCAGCAGCGCCTGTCCGGACAGCTTCTTGAACACCGGGGAGCTGTTTTTT.

The rearrangement uses TRBV9 and TRBJ2-1, with D possibly being TRBD1 (6 bases). V shed 0 bases and J shed 3 bases, with 7 bases lying between them. The CDR3 totals 14 residues. From germline, CDR1 is SGDLS and CDR2 YYNGEE. CDR3: CASSVGGLYNEQFF. The CDR3 nucleotides are TGTGCCAGCAGCGTAGGGGGGCTCTACAATGAGCAGTTCTTC.

The chain joins TRBV4-3 to TRBJ2-1; TRBD1 matches at 8 bases. CDR1 and CDR2 from the germline V gene are LGHNA and YSLEER. This CDR3 contains 14 residues. V dropped 4 bases and J dropped 6; count of bases not matched to a gene: 5. The CDR3: CASSLSTGGNEQFF. CDR3 bases: TGCGCCAGCAGCCTCTCCACAGGGGGCAATGAGCAGTTCTTC.

This chain links TRBV18 with TRBJ1-1; D unresolved. CDR1 and CDR2 (germline): KGHSH, LQKENI. Trimming stripped 4 bases from V and 5 bases from J, with 17 bases between. The CDR3 covers 15 residues. In DNA, the CDR3 is TGTGCCAGCTCACGGAATAGCGGGGAAGGGACTGAAGCTTTCTTT. Translation: CASSRNSGEGTEAFF. The whole variable domain, filled in from reference TRBV18 and TRBJ1-1, reads NAGVMQNPRHLVRRRGQEARLRCSPMKGHSHVYWYRQLPEEGLKFMVYLQKENIIDESGMPKERFSAEFPKEGPSILRIQQVVRGDSAAYFCASSRNSGEGTEAFFGQGTRLTVV.

The V call is TRBV11-2, the J call TRBJ2-7; the match to TRBD1 covers 8 bases. Germline V gene lookup returns CDR1 SGHAT and CDR2 FQNNGV. V dropped 8 bases and J dropped 5; count of bases not matched to a gene: 11. CDR3 length: 14 residues. The CDR3 region has the DNA TGTGCCAGCGACGACCAGGGGGCGATGAACGAGCAGTACTTC. This codes for CASDDQGAMNEQYF. Using reference TRBV11-2 and TRBJ2-7 for the parts outside the CDR3, the full variable domain is EAGVAQSPRYKIIEKRQSVAFWCNPISGHATLYWYQQILGQGPKLLIQFQNNGVVDDSQLPKDRFSAERLKGVDSTLKIQPAKLEDSAVYLCASDDQGAMNEQYFGPGTRLTVT.

V and J are TRBV29-1 and TRBJ2-7, with 8 bases identical to TRBD1. The CDR3 sequence is 12 residues long. From germline, CDR1 is SQVTM and CDR2 ANQGSEA. V shed 2 bases and J 4 bases; nucleotides not matched to a gene: 1. The CDR3 protein is CSVERQGYEQYF. DNA for the CDR3: TGCAGCGTTGAAAGACAGGGGTACGAGCAGTACTTC.

V gene TRBV29-1 combines with J gene TRBJ2-2, with 9 bases matching TRBD2. Losses at the gene ends were 4 bases for V and 0 bases for J; bases not matched to a gene: 3. This CDR3 spans 15 amino acids. CDR1 SQVTM and CDR2 ANQGSEA come from the germline V gene. The CDR3 bases are TGCAGCGTTGCTACTAGCGGGCCGAACACCGGGGAGCTGTTTTTT. This gives the protein CSVATSGPNTGELFF.

The V gene is TRBV3-1 (or the pseudogene TRBV3-2), the J gene TRBJ1-2, with 7 bases lining up with TRBD1. Trimming cost V 5 bases and J 8 bases; bases outside gene matches: 11. The CDR3 is made up of 14 amino acids. Per germline, CDR1 LGHDT and CDR2 YNNKEL (reference sequence). The CDR3 nucleotides are TGTGCCAGCAGCTTTAAGGACAGGCCTTCGGGCTACACCTTC. Protein: CASSFKDRPSGYTF.

The J gene is TRBJ1-2, the V gene TRBV27; TRBD1 might be the D (5 bases). Germline V gives CDR1 MNHEY, CDR2 SMNVEV (reference sequence). The CDR3 covers 13 residues. The V and J ends lost 4 bases and 8 bases respectively, with 14 bases between them. CDR3 sequence: CASSSRRGDGYTF. The CDR3 nucleotides read TGTGCCAGCAGTTCCCGCCGGGGGGACGGCTACACCTTC.

CDR3 residues: CASSLIQGLYSPLHF. The CDR3 DNA is TGTGCCAGCAGCTTAATCCAGGGGCTCTACTCACCCCTCCACTTT. The rearrangement uses TRBV7-2 and TRBJ1-6; a possible D gene is TRBD1 (6 bases). Germline lookup yields CDR1 SGHTA and CDR2 FQGNSA. V was shortened by 2 bases and J by 10 bases, with 15 bases between the two germline ends. This CDR3 has 15 residues.

This chain links TRBV5-4 with TRBJ2-7; tentative D call: TRBD2 (7 bases). The CDR3 is 14 residues long. The germline V gene has CDR1 SGHNT and CDR2 YYREEE (reference sequence). Trimming removed 3 bases at V and 6 bases at J, with 16 bases between. CDR3 protein: CASSWGGTGTEQYF. CDR3 DNA: TGTGCCAGCAGCTGGGGGGGCACAGGGACCGAGCAGTACTTC.

V gene TRBV12-3 or TRBV12-4 combines with J gene TRBJ1-3; D is unclear. There are 11 residues in the CDR3. V lost 5 bases and J 4 bases, leaving 3 bases between the germline ends. The CDR3 spells CASSPGNTIYF. The CDR3 coding sequence is TGTGCCAGCAGTCCAGGAAACACCATATATTTT.

This chain links TRBV24-1 with TRBJ2-3; 15 positions match TRBD2. Losses at the gene ends were 3 bases for V and 0 bases for J; bases not matched to a gene: 12. The germline V gene encodes CDR1 KGHDR and CDR2 SFDVKD. This CDR3 comprises 21 residues. CDR3 region: CATSDRMGLAGGPGSTDTQYF. In DNA form, the CDR3 reads TGTGCCACCAGTGATCGCATGGGACTAGCGGGGGGTCCGGGGAGCACAGATACGCAGTATTTT.

This chain links TRBV20-1 with TRBJ1-6; no clear D gene. Germline values: CDR1 DFQATT, CDR2 SNEGSKA (reference sequence). Trimming cost V 3 bases and J 7 bases, with 10 bases left between them. CDR3 size: 13 residues. The CDR3 here is CSASSSSNSPLHF. The DNA of the CDR3 is TGCAGTGCTAGTTCTTCTTCCAATTCACCCCTCCACTTT.

The chain has TRBV2 and TRBJ2-7, with 7 bases that match TRBD1. With V trimmed by 3 bases and J by 4 bases, 3 bases remained unmatched. The germline CDR1 and CDR2 sequences are SNHLY and FYNNEI. The CDR3 consists of 13 residues. The CDR3 DNA reads TGTGCCAGCAGTGAGGGACAGAGATACGAGCAGTACTTC. Its protein is CASSEGQRYEQYF.

This rearrangement joins TRBV5-1 to TRBJ1-3, with 7 bases matching TRBD1. The V gene end was trimmed by 0 bases and the J gene end by 6 bases; junction bases not matched to a gene: 3. Germline V lookup: CDR1 SGHRS, CDR2 YFSETQ. There are 14 residues in the CDR3. CDR3 DNA: TGCGCCAGCAGCTTGGAGGGACAGAAAAACACCATATATTTT. Its translation is CASSLEGQKNTIYF. Looking up the rest from reference TRBV5-1 and TRBJ1-3 gives the full variable domain: KAGVTQTPRYLIKTRGQQVTLSCSPISGHRSVSWYQQTPGQGLQFLFEYFSETQRNKGNFPGRFSGRQFSNSRSEMNVSTLELGDSALYLCASSLEGQKNTIYFGEGSWLTVV.

The chain links TRBV30 to TRBJ2-3; D is undetermined. V was trimmed by 1 base and J by 3 bases, leaving 8 bases between them. The V gene's germline CDR1 is GTSNPN and CDR2 SVGIG (reference sequence). The CDR3 runs to 13 residues. In DNA, the CDR3 is TGTGCCTGGAGTGGTGACAAGACAGATACGCAGTATTTT. This encodes CAWSGDKTDTQYF.

Concerning this clone: This sample also contains other DNA sequences that code for the same CDR3. The chain is built from TRBV27 and TRBJ2-7; 7 positions match TRBD2. The germline CDR1 and CDR2 sequences are MNHEY and SMNVEV (reference sequence). The CDR3 is made up of 14 amino acids. Trimming removed 2 bases from V and 2 bases from J; junction bases left unmatched: 3. The CDR3 nucleotides read TGTGCCAGCAGTTTACTGGCGGGGGCCTACGAGCAGTACTTC. Residues: CASSLLAGAYEQYF.

This clone was detected a few times. V usage is TRBV6-4 and J usage is TRBJ2-1; 10 bases agree with TRBD1. CDR1 and CDR2 (germline): MRHNA, SNTAGT. Unmatched junction bases numbered 5, after V lost 5 bases and J lost 4 bases. This CDR3 has 15 amino acids. The CDR3 sequence is CASSFGTGEYNEQFF. The CDR3 region has the DNA TGTGCCAGCAGTTTCGGGACAGGGGAATACAATGAGCAGTTCTTC.

The chain links TRBV27 to TRBJ2-1; 9 nucleotides agree with TRBD1. J was trimmed by 7 bases and V by 7 bases; bases with no gene match: 11. Germline V CDR1 and CDR2: MNHEY, SMNVEV (reference sequence). This CDR3 contains 15 residues. The CDR3 DNA reads TGTGCCAGCACCACGACAGGGGGTACCAAAAATGAGCAGTTCTTC. It yields the protein CASTTTGGTKNEQFF.

The chain employs TRBV2 and TRBJ1-5; 8 nucleotides align to TRBD1. CDR3 length: 16 amino acids. Germline V gives CDR1 SNHLY, CDR2 FYNNEI. The V gene end was trimmed by 6 bases and the J gene end by 6 bases; junction bases not matched to a gene: 13. Written as DNA, the CDR3 is TGTGCCAGCAGGGTTAAAACAGGGGGTTTAAGTCAGCCCCAGCATTTT. This encodes CASRVKTGGLSQPQHF.

In DNA, the CDR3 is TGTGCCAGTAGTCGGCAGGGTCCGGACTATGGCTACACCTTC. Translation: CASSRQGPDYGYTF. The V gene is TRBV19, the J gene TRBJ1-2, with D possibly TRBD1 on 5 matching bases. With 5 bases removed from V and 3 bases from J, the gap between germline ends came to 13 bases. The CDR3 extends over 14 amino acids. Looked up from germline, CDR1 is LNHDA and CDR2 is SQIVND (reference sequence). The full variable domain, its missing parts supplied by reference TRBV19 and TRBJ1-2, is DGGITQSPKYLFRKEGQNVTLSCEQNLNHDAMYWYRQDPGQGLRLIYYSQIVNDFQKGDIAEGYSVSREKKESFPLTVTSAQKNPTAFYLCASSRQGPDYGYTFGSGTRLTVV.

The chain carries TRBV7-2 and TRBJ2-1; 7 bases are a match to TRBD1. J was trimmed by 4 bases and V by 0 bases; bases with no gene match: 3. CDR3 size: 15 residues. CDR1 and CDR2 from the germline V gene are SGHTA and FQGNSA. The CDR3 loop reads CASSLAPGGYNEQFF. DNA of the CDR3: TGTGCCAGCAGCTTAGCCCCAGGGGGTTACAATGAGCAGTTCTTC.

The genes are TRBV6-5 and TRBJ2-3; a possible D gene is TRBD1 (6 bases). V lost 6 bases to trimming and J lost 1 base, with 14 bases between them. The CDR3 is 15 residues long. The germline V gene encodes CDR1 MNHEY and CDR2 SVGAGI. The DNA for the CDR3 is TGTGCCAGCAGCCTGCAGGGGATGGGCACAGATACGCAGTATTTT. Residues: CASSLQGMGTDTQYF.

The count of this clone is one. The chain carries TRBV6-5 and TRBJ2-7; 9 bases fit TRBD2. The CDR3 consists of 15 residues. With 7 bases clipped from V and 0 bases from J, the junction kept 7 bases outside the gene matches. Germline values: CDR1 MNHEY, CDR2 SVGAGI. The CDR3 DNA sequence: TGTGCCAGCACGGCGGAGCGGGGGGCCTCCTACGAGCAGTACTTC. Translated: CASTAERGASYEQYF.

Regarding this clone: Other nucleotide sequences in the sample specify the same CDR3. The rearrangement joins TRBV7-2 to TRBJ1-1, with 8 bases matching TRBD1. Germline V CDR1 and CDR2: SGHTA, FQGNSA. V was pared by 2 bases and J by 5 bases, with 4 bases of the junction left unmatched. The CDR3 length is 14 residues. CDR3 coding DNA: TGTGCCAGCAGCTTACGGACAGGGTCTACTGAAGCTTTCTTT. Translation gives CASSLRTGSTEAFF.

The genes are TRBV7-9 and TRBJ2-1; 10 bases align to TRBD2. The CDR3 is 15 amino acids. The ends lost 5 bases at V and 8 bases at J; junction bases unmatched: 9. Germline CDR1 is SEHNR and CDR2 is FQNEAQ (reference sequence). CDR3 sequence: CASSHGTSEWDEQFF. DNA for the CDR3: TGTGCCAGCAGCCACGGGACTAGCGAGTGGGATGAGCAGTTCTTC.